These 32 T cell receptor beta chains share one sample of origin, sequenced in a study of T cell changes during pregnancy in multiple sclerosis. The protocol was immunoSEQ multiplex PCR, while the TCRdb copy is restricted to in-frame clones and leaves out a portion. The sample holds around 92,000 clones, 90% to 95% seen once. Sample: peripheral blood, taken in the third trimester of pregnancy. These TCRs come from a female donor with multiple sclerosis, enrolled in a pregnancy study.

V usage is TRBV25-1 and J usage is TRBJ2-3; D possibly corresponds to TRBD1 (5 bases). The germline V and J ends were trimmed by 11 bases and 7 bases, with 13 bases remaining between them. This CDR3 contains 11 residues. Germline V CDR1 and CDR2: MGHDK, SYGVNS. The CDR3 bases are TGTGCCTGCAAGGGGCCCAATACGCAGTATTTT. Translated, it gives CACKGPNTQYF. Filled out from reference TRBV25-1 and TRBJ2-3, the complete variable domain reads EADIYQTPRYLVIGTGKKITLECSQTMGHDKMYWYQQDPGMELHLIHYSYGVNSTEKGDLSSESTVSRIRTEHFPLTLESARPSHTSQYLCACKGPNTQYFGPGTRLTVL.

The J gene is TRBJ1-1, the V gene TRBV29-1; no clear D gene. Germline CDR1 SQVTM, CDR2 ANQGSEA. The CDR3 is made up of 12 amino acids. V shed 7 bases and J shed 2 bases, with 11 bases lying between them. In nucleotides, the CDR3 is TGCAGCGGAACATACATAAACACTGAAGCTTTCTTT. Protein product: CSGTYINTEAFF.

This clone is a singleton in its sample. The gene calls are TRBV19 and TRBJ2-1; TRBD2 aligns across 7 bases. Germline CDR1 and CDR2: LNHDA and SQIVND (reference sequence). The J segment lost 10 bases and the V segment lost 5 bases, leaving 11 bases of the junction unmatched. The CDR3 is 14 amino acids. The CDR3 spells CASSLAGESGEQFF. The CDR3 bases are TGTGCCAGTAGTCTGGCGGGAGAAAGCGGCGAGCAGTTCTTC.

V gene TRBV6-4 combines with J gene TRBJ2-6; 7 bases are shared with TRBD1. This CDR3 is 15 amino acids long. Looked up from germline, CDR1 is MRHNA and CDR2 is SNTAGT. With V trimmed by 3 bases and J by 1 base, 0 bases remained unmatched. The CDR3 here is CASSETGSGANVLTF. CDR3 nucleotides: TGTGCCAGCAGTGAGACAGGGTCTGGGGCCAACGTCCTGACTTTC.

The V gene is TRBV5-1, the J gene TRBJ2-7; D perhaps matches TRBD2 (5 bases). Germline CDR1 is SGHRS and CDR2 is YFSETQ. With 4 bases removed from V and 1 base from J, the gap between germline ends came to 9 bases. CDR3 size: 13 residues. The CDR3 coding sequence is TGCGCCAGCAGCCCGGACTCGTCCTACGAGCAGTACTTC. It encodes CASSPDSSYEQYF.

The chain carries TRBV27 and TRBJ2-6, with TRBD1 as a possible D gene (6 bases). The CDR3 consists of 17 residues. Trimming removed 0 bases from V and 3 bases from J, with 12 bases in between. The germline gives CDR1 MNHEY, CDR2 SMNVEV (reference sequence). The CDR3 bases are TGTGCCAGCAGTTTATCAACAGGGCTGGGTGGGGCCAACGTCCTGACTTTC. It is translated as CASSLSTGLGGANVLTF. The whole variable domain, filled in from reference TRBV27 and TRBJ2-6, reads EAQVTQNPRYLITVTGKKLTVTCSQNMNHEYMSWYRQDPGLGLRQIYYSMNVEVTDKGDVPEGYKVSRKEKRNFPLILESPSPNQTSLYFCASSLSTGLGGANVLTFGAGSRLTVL.

The chain links TRBV9 to TRBJ2-5; D ambiguous. Trimming cost V 0 bases and J 3 bases, with 6 bases left between them. The germline CDR1 and CDR2 sequences are SGDLS and YYNGEE. The CDR3 spans 13 residues. The CDR3 loop is CASSVEREETQYF. The CDR3 DNA sequence: TGTGCCAGCAGCGTAGAGCGCGAAGAGACCCAGTACTTC.

This CDR3 is CASSLAAGASGRNEQFF. For the CDR3, the DNA is TGCGCCAGCAGCTTGGCGGCTGGGGCTAGCGGGAGGAATGAGCAGTTCTTC. The chain employs TRBV5-1 and TRBJ2-1; the match to TRBD2 covers 11 bases. The CDR3 is made up of 17 amino acids. Trimming removed 0 bases from V and 7 bases from J; junction bases left unmatched: 9. Germline CDR1 is SGHRS and CDR2 is YFSETQ. Using reference TRBV5-1 and TRBJ2-1 for the parts outside the CDR3, the full variable domain is KAGVTQTPRYLIKTRGQQVTLSCSPISGHRSVSWYQQTPGQGLQFLFEYFSETQRNKGNFPGRFSGRQFSNSRSEMNVSTLELGDSALYLCASSLAAGASGRNEQFFGPGTRLTVL.

The gene calls are TRBV10-3 and TRBJ2-7; D is unresolved. Trimming left V 0 bases short and J 5 bases short, with 5 bases between. The CDR3 runs to 12 residues. From germline, CDR1 is ENHRY and CDR2 SYGVKD. The CDR3 coding sequence is TGTGCCATCAGTGAGTCGGCGGACGAGCAGTACTTC. Translating gives CAISESADEQYF.

This clone was recorded only once. The chain joins TRBV6-5 to TRBJ2-1, with 10 bases matching TRBD1. Unmatched junction bases numbered 6, after V lost 6 bases and J lost 4 bases. The CDR3 is 15 amino acids. CDR1 and CDR2 from the germline V gene are MNHEY and SVGAGI. As DNA, the CDR3 is TGTGCCAGCAGCCCCTCGGGACAGGGGTACAATGAGCAGTTCTTC. It translates to CASSPSGQGYNEQFF.

The chain recombines TRBV15 with TRBJ2-1; 16 nucleotides match TRBD2. Germline lookup yields CDR1 LNHNV and CDR2 YYDKDF (reference sequence). V lost 3 bases and J lost 7; bases outside the gene matches: 12. The CDR3 has 19 amino acids. For the CDR3, the DNA is TGTGCCACCAGCAGCGGGACTAGCGGGAGGGTCTACCATGGGAATGAGCAGTTCTTC. This gives the protein CATSSGTSGRVYHGNEQFF.

The chain couples TRBV5-1 to TRBJ2-7; D is perhaps TRBD2 (6 bases). Per the germline V gene, CDR1 is SGHRS and CDR2 is YFSETQ. The CDR3 runs 15 residues. Trimming pared 3 bases from V and 1 base from J, leaving 14 bases between. CDR3 residues: CASSSAAGLSYEQYF. The DNA of the CDR3 is TGCGCCAGCAGCTCCGCTGCGGGGCTATCCTACGAGCAGTACTTC.

J is TRBJ1-5 and V is TRBV5-6, with D perhaps TRBD1 (5 bases). V was cut by 3 bases and J by 2 bases, with 9 bases left in between. In germline, CDR1 is SGHDT, CDR2 YYEEEE. This CDR3 is built from 14 residues. CDR3 residues: CASSSGLGNQPQHF. Written as DNA, the CDR3 is TGTGCCAGCAGCTCAGGGCTCGGCAATCAGCCCCAGCATTTT. The whole variable domain, filled in from reference TRBV5-6 and TRBJ1-5, reads DAGVTQSPTHLIKTRGQQVTLRCSPKSGHDTVSWYQQALGQGPQFIFQYYEEEERQRGNFPDRFSGHQFPNYSSELNVNALLLGDSALYLCASSSGLGNQPQHFGDGTRLSIL.

CDR3 sequence (DNA): TGTGCCAGCAAACTGGGGCAGAACTATGGCTACACCTTC. Its translation is CASKLGQNYGYTF. V gene TRBV27 combines with J gene TRBJ1-2; maybe TRBD1 (5 bases). This CDR3 spans 13 amino acids. The V gene lost 7 bases and the J gene lost 2 bases, with 11 bases spanning the gap. Per the germline V gene, CDR1 is MNHEY and CDR2 is SMNVEV (reference sequence).

Only one count was recorded for this clone. The V and J genes are TRBV4-1 and TRBJ2-7; D not certain. The ends were cut back, 3 bases at V and 0 bases at J, with 12 bases in the middle. The CDR3 sequence is 15 residues long. CDR1 and CDR2 (germline): MGHRA, YSYEKL. CDR3 in amino acids: CASSHLSGPSYEQYF. The DNA of the CDR3 is TGCGCCAGCAGCCACCTCTCTGGGCCCTCCTACGAGCAGTACTTC.

The chain is built from TRBV5-4 and TRBJ1-4, with TRBD1 matching over 9 bases. Germline assignment: CDR1 SGHNT and CDR2 YYREEE (reference sequence). The CDR3 spans 13 residues. The junction had 8 bases not matched to a gene; V was cut back by 9 bases and J by 8 bases. The CDR3 loop is CAIQGTGSEKLFF. The CDR3, as DNA: TGTGCCATCCAGGGGACAGGGAGCGAAAAACTGTTTTTT.

The CDR3 loop reads CASEVIYSETQYF. Here the CDR3 DNA reads TGTGCCAGCGAGGTGATCTATTCGGAGACCCAGTACTTC. The chain uses TRBV2 and TRBJ2-5, with unresolved D. With 8 bases removed from V and 5 bases from J, the gap between germline ends came to 15 bases. This CDR3 comprises 13 residues. Germline V CDR1 and CDR2: SNHLY, FYNNEI.

The chain is built from TRBV7-9 and TRBJ2-1, with 10 bases identical to TRBD1. The CDR3 totals 15 residues. Germline CDR1 and CDR2: SEHNR and FQNEAQ (reference sequence). The V segment lost 5 bases and the J segment 7 bases; nucleotides outside the gene matches: 8. The CDR3 reads CASSPRQGAMNEQFF. The CDR3 DNA follows: TGTGCCAGCAGCCCGCGACAGGGGGCGATGAATGAGCAGTTCTTC.

The chain uses TRBV13 and TRBJ2-1; 8 bases align to TRBD1. Germline loops: CDR1 PRHDT, CDR2 FYEKMQ (reference sequence). The CDR3 runs 16 residues. With V trimmed by 5 bases and J by 4 bases, 10 bases remained unmatched. The CDR3 spells CASSLLRDRLYNEQFF. Here the CDR3 DNA reads TGTGCCAGCAGCCTCTTGCGGGACAGGCTTTACAATGAGCAGTTCTTC.

The CDR3 region is CASSLVTGDEQYF. The CDR3 coding sequence is TGTGCCAGCAGCTTAGTTACCGGGGACGAGCAGTACTTC. The chain is built from TRBV7-6 and TRBJ2-7, with a weak D call TRBD2 (5 bases). Germline-derived CDR1 and CDR2 are SGHVS and FNYEAQ. The CDR3 has 13 residues. Trimming removed 1 base at V and 5 bases at J, with 9 bases between.

As concerns this clone: The junction does not match germline at one end; this may be a read error. The chain joins TRBV15 to TRBJ2-7, with 10 positions matching TRBD1. Germline V gene data show CDR1 as LNHNV and CDR2 as YYDKDF (reference sequence). The CDR3 has 13 amino acids. This CDR3 is CATSRDRGNEQCF. The CDR3 nucleotides read TGTGCCACCAGCAGGGACAGGGGGAACGAGCAGTGCTTC. Drawing the rest from reference TRBV15 and TRBJ2-7, the complete variable domain is DAMVIQNPRYQVTQFGKPVTLSCSQTLNHNVMYWYQQKSSQAPKLLFHYYDKDFNNEADTPDNFQSRRPNTSFCFLDIRSPGLGDTAMYLCATSRDRGNEQCFGPGTRLTVT.

This chain uses TRBV6-5 with TRBJ2-3, with a weak D call TRBD2 (6 bases). The V and J ends lost 2 bases and 6 bases respectively, with 12 bases between them. CDR3 size: 14 residues. Germline CDR1 is MNHEY and CDR2 is SVGAGI. The CDR3 reads CASSYRDWGDTQYF. In DNA, the CDR3 is TGTGCCAGCAGTTACCGGGACTGGGGGGATACGCAGTATTTT.

The chain uses TRBV5-1 and TRBJ2-7; the D is unclear. Between the trimmed V and J ends, which lost 5 bases and 2 bases, there was a span of 8 bases. The CDR3 loop spans 12 amino acids. Germline CDR1 is SGHRS and CDR2 is YFSETQ. The CDR3 is CASSLSPYEQYF. CDR3 nucleotides: TGCGCCAGCAGTTTATCCCCCTACGAGCAGTACTTC. The whole variable domain, remainder taken from reference TRBV5-1 and TRBJ2-7, is KAGVTQTPRYLIKTRGQQVTLSCSPISGHRSVSWYQQTPGQGLQFLFEYFSETQRNKGNFPGRFSGRQFSNSRSEMNVSTLELGDSALYLCASSLSPYEQYFGPGTRLTVT.

A single count supports this clone. The chain has TRBV7-2 and TRBJ2-7; D call uncertain. V lost 2 bases and J lost 7, with 6 bases in between. The CDR3 has 11 amino acids. Germline V gene lookup returns CDR1 SGHTA and CDR2 FQGNSA. Here the CDR3 DNA reads TGTGCCAGCAGCTTACGGGTGGAGCAGTACTTC. Translation gives CASSLRVEQYF.

This chain connects TRBV29-1 to TRBJ2-7; a possible D gene is TRBD1 (6 bases). The length of the CDR3 is 12 residues. CDR1 is SQVTM and CDR2 is ANQGSEA in the germline V gene. The CDR3 spells CLMTGYSYEQYF. DNA of the CDR3: TGCCTAATGACAGGATACTCCTACGAGCAGTACTTC.

V usage is TRBV5-1 and J usage is TRBJ2-2; D gene uncertain. This CDR3 comprises 15 residues. V was trimmed by 3 bases and J by 6 bases, leaving 15 bases between them. Germline lookup yields CDR1 SGHRS and CDR2 YFSETQ. DNA for the CDR3: TGCGCCAGCAGCTCCCAGACCAGACATGCCGGGGAGCTGTTTTTT. Its translation: CASSSQTRHAGELFF.

This rearrangement joins TRBV5-1 to TRBJ1-3, with a weak D call TRBD1 (6 bases). Deletions cut 6 bases from V and 2 bases from J, with 15 bases between. The CDR3 covers 15 residues. CDR1 is SGHRS, CDR2 YFSETQ, per germline. CDR3 in DNA: TGCGCCAGCACGGGGGGCGTTGAGCCTGGAAACACCATATATTTT. Protein: CASTGGVEPGNTIYF.

The V call is TRBV6-1, the J call TRBJ2-1, with 10 positions matching TRBD2. Germline CDR1 is MNHNS and CDR2 is SASEGT. The CDR3 is made up of 15 amino acids. After removal of 6 bases from V and 6 bases from J, the junction contained 8 bases not matched to a gene. DNA for the CDR3: TGTGCCAGCAGCGATCTAGCGGGAGTCGTCAATGAGCAGTTCTTC. It encodes CASSDLAGVVNEQFF.

The rearrangement uses TRBV7-2 and TRBJ2-5, with a possible D match to TRBD2 (6 bases). The V gene's germline CDR1 is SGHTA and CDR2 FQGNSA. Trimming removed 1 base from V and 4 bases from J, with 13 bases in between. This CDR3 region has 15 residues. The DNA for the CDR3 is TGTGCCAGCAGCTTAGACGGGAGCGCCAGAGAGACCCAGTACTTC. This encodes CASSLDGSARETQYF.

V gene TRBV11-2 combines with J gene TRBJ1-2; 7 bases fit TRBD1. Trimming removed 5 bases from V and 8 bases from J; junction bases left unmatched: 2. This CDR3 comprises 11 residues. Germline V CDR1 and CDR2: SGHAT, FQNNGV. CDR3 region: CASSTGVGYTF. The CDR3 DNA sequence: TGTGCCAGCAGCACAGGGGTCGGCTACACCTTC.

The chain combines TRBV4-3 with TRBJ2-7; D unclear. There are 14 residues in the CDR3. From germline, CDR1 is LGHNA and CDR2 YSLEER. Trimming removed 1 base at V and 4 bases at J, with 11 bases between. This CDR3 is CASSQGVGEYEQYF. The CDR3 DNA is TGCGCCAGCAGCCAAGGGGTAGGAGAATACGAGCAGTACTTC.

The J gene is TRBJ2-7, the V gene TRBV28; 9 bases are shared with TRBD2. The junction had 5 bases not matched to a gene; V was cut back by 2 bases and J by 3 bases. Germline lookup yields CDR1 MDHEN and CDR2 SYDVKM. The CDR3 is 15 residues long. CDR3 coding DNA: TGTGCCAGCAGTTTACGGTTAGCGGGAGTCTACGAGCAGTACTTC. Amino acids: CASSLRLAGVYEQYF.